Listed below are T cell receptor beta chains from one sample, sequenced in a study of shared clonotypes between healthy human individuals. The table came from immunoSEQ multiplex PCR; TCRdb's copy has only in-frame clones and leaves some out. The table shows more than 2 million clones, with around 95% occurring only once. The sequencing input was naive CD8+ T cells from PBMCs. Source of these receptors: a man younger than 35 in good health. Some clones in this sample may be carry-over from other donors' samples. CDR3s include the opening cysteine and the closing phenylalanine or tryptophan. Each record gives: clone size, V gene, D gene, J gene, CDR3 protein, CDR3 DNA. A D gene is named only where the DNA matches it firmly. Clone size appears in some rows only: once, few, many, or a class for an expanded clone.

NA	TRBV15	NA	TRBJ2-2	CATSRDPRLEVPGELFF	TGTGCCACCAGCAGAGATCCGAGACTAGAAGTCCCCGGGGAGCTGTTTTTT
NA	TRBV28	NA	TRBJ2-2	CASSEAGSHTGELFF	TGTGCCAGCAGTGAGGCCGGATCTCACACCGGGGAGCTGTTTTTT
NA	TRBV2	NA	TRBJ2-7	CASSPGRPYEQYF	TGTGCCAGCAGCCCCGGACGTCCCTACGAGCAGTACTTC
NA	TRBV7-2	NA	TRBJ2-7	CASSPRTVEQYF	TGTGCCAGCAGCCCCCGGACAGTCGAGCAGTACTTC
NA	TRBV29-1	TRBD2	TRBJ2-1	CSVMGASGRVLNEQFF	TGCAGCGTCATGGGCGCTAGCGGGAGGGTGTTGAATGAGCAGTTCTTC
NA	TRBV7-6	NA	TRBJ2-1	CASSLEVSGLMGQFF	TGTGCCAGCAGCTTAGAGGTATCGGGCCTCATGGGGCAGTTCTTC
NA	TRBV19	NA	TRBJ1-1	CASSDQGHRAGTEAFF	TGTGCCAGTAGCGACCAGGGTCACAGGGCGGGGACTGAAGCTTTCTTT
NA	TRBV5-6	NA	TRBJ1-4	CASSPGGGEKLFF	TGTGCCAGCAGCCCGGGAGGTGGGGAAAAACTGTTTTTT
NA	TRBV10-2	TRBD2	TRBJ2-3	CASSESSMLAVNTDTQYF	TGCGCCAGCAGTGAGTCTAGTATGCTAGCGGTAAACACAGATACGCAGTATTTT
NA	TRBV18	NA	TRBJ2-3	CASSPAPRVGTDTQYF	TGTGCCAGCTCACCCGCTCCGCGGGTGGGCACAGATACGCAGTATTTT
few	TRBV28	NA	TRBJ1-2	CASSRSYGYTF	TGTGCCAGCAGTCGAAGTTATGGCTACACCTTC
NA	TRBV10-2	NA	TRBJ2-7	CASNQESGRYEQYF	TGCGCCAGCAACCAGGAATCGGGGCGGTACGAGCAGTACTTC
NA	TRBV2	TRBD1	TRBJ2-7	CASRLSWTGREQYF	TGTGCCAGCAGGCTATCCTGGACAGGTAGGGAGCAGTACTTC
NA	TRBV5-1	NA	TRBJ1-1	CASKWGTEAFF	TGCGCCAGCAAATGGGGGACTGAGGCTTTCTTT
NA	TRBV19	NA	TRBJ2-5	CASSNRVGSGETQYF	TGTGCCAGTAGTAATAGGGTGGGATCGGGTGAGACCCAGTACTTC
NA	TRBV28	TRBD1	TRBJ2-7	CASSSPDRTTYEQYF	TGTGCCAGCAGTTCCCCGGACAGGACAACCTACGAGCAGTACTTC
NA	TRBV5-1	NA	TRBJ1-2	CASSLNDLDGYTF	TGCGCCAGCAGCTTGAATGATCTAGATGGCTACACCTTC
NA	TRBV11-2	NA	TRBJ2-5	CASYGLVGGNQETQYF	TGTGCCAGCTACGGACTCGTAGGGGGAAACCAAGAGACCCAGTACTTC
NA	TRBV4-3	NA	TRBJ2-1	CASSQNSGAYNEQFF	TGCGCCAGCAGCCAAAACTCAGGGGCCTACAATGAGCAGTTCTTC